This TCR beta chain stems from a study of tumour-infiltrating T cells in Burkitt lymphoma. Study summary: Productive clonality predicted overall and progression-free survival.

The V end was cut by 2 bases, the J end by 4 bases, with 9 bases between. Germline assignment: CDR1 KGHSH and CDR2 LQKENI. The CDR3 sequence is 14 residues long. Only in-frame clones appear in the TCRdb table, and some are missing; sequencing was by immunoSEQ multiplex PCR. The sample has 15,000 to 20,000 clones; roughly 80% are singletons. The chain employs TRBV18 and TRBJ1-3, with D unclear. Sequencing was performed on tumor tissue. The TCR comes from a human donor with diffuse large B-cell lymphoma. CDR3 sequence (DNA): TGTGCCAGCTCACCAACGACAACCGGAAACACCATATATTTT. Its translation: CASSPTTTGNTIYF. Based on the CDR3 plus reference TRBV18 and TRBJ1-3, the full variable domain is NAGVMQNPRHLVRRRGQEARLRCSPMKGHSHVYWYRQLPEEGLKFMVYLQKENIIDESGMPKERFSAEFPKEGPSILRIQQVVRGDSAAYFCASSPTTTGNTIYFGEGSWLTVV.